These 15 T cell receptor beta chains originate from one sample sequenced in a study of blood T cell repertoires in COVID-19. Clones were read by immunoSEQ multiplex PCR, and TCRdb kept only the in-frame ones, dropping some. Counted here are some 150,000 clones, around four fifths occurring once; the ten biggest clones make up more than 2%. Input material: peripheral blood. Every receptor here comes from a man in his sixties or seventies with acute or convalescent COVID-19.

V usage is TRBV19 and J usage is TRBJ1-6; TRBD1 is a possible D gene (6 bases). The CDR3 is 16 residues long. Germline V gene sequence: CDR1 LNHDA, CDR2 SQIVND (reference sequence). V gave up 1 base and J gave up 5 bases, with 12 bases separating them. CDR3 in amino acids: CASSIVWTVDNSPLHF. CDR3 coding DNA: TGTGCCAGTAGTATAGTCTGGACAGTCGATAATTCACCCCTCCACTTT.

CDR3 amino acids: CASSFRTGSGELFF. For the CDR3, the DNA is TGCGCCAGCAGCTTCCGGACAGGGTCCGGGGAGCTGTTTTTT. The V and J genes are TRBV5-1 and TRBJ2-2; 8 bases agree with TRBD1. Germline CDR1 SGHRS, CDR2 YFSETQ. V trimming: 2 bases; J trimming: 6 bases; junction bases outside the gene matches: 3. CDR3 length: 14 amino acids.

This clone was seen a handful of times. The DNA of the CDR3 is TGTGCCAGCAGTGAAGGGAGGAGCAATCAGCCCCAGCATTTT. Translation: CASSEGRSNQPQHF. This chain joins TRBV6-1 and TRBJ1-5; no clear D. Trimming removed 1 base from V and 1 base from J, with 5 bases in between. Germline CDR1 reads MNHNS; CDR2 reads SASEGT. This CDR3 is built from 14 residues.

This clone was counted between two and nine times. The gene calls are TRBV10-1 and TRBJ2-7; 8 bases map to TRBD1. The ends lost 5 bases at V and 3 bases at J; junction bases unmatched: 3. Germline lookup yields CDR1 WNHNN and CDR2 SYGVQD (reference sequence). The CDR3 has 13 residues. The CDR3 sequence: CASSYDRGYEQYF. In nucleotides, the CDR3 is TGCGCCAGCAGTTACGACAGGGGCTACGAGCAGTACTTC.

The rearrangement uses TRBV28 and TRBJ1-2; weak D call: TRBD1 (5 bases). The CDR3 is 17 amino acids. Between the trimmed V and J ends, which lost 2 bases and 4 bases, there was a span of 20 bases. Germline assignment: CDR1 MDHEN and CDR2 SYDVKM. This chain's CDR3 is CASSLTSPTVPPYGYTF. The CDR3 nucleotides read TGTGCCAGCAGTTTAACGTCGCCGACAGTCCCTCCCTATGGCTACACCTTC.

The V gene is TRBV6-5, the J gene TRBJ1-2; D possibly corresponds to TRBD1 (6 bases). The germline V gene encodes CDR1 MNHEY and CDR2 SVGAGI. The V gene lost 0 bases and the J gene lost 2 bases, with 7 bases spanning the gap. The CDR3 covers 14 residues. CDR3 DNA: TGTGCCAGCAGTTACTCGCAGGGGAACTATGGCTACACCTTC. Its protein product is CASSYSQGNYGYTF.

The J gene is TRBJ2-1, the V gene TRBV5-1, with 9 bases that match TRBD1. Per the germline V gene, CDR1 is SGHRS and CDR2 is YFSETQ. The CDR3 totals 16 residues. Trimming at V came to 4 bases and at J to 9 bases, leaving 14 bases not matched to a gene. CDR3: CASSLGGTGTLGEQFF. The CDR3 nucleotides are TGCGCCAGCAGCCTGGGAGGGACAGGGACGTTGGGTGAGCAGTTCTTC.

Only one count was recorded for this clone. CDR3 DNA sequence: TGCAGCGCCCGGCCGGGGGTTGATACGCAGTATTTT. Its translation is CSARPGVDTQYF. The chain is built from TRBV29-1 and TRBJ2-3, with D perhaps matching TRBD2 (6 bases). This CDR3 has 12 residues. Trimming stripped 7 bases from V and 6 bases from J, with 14 bases between. CDR1 and CDR2 from the germline V gene are SQVTM and ANQGSEA.

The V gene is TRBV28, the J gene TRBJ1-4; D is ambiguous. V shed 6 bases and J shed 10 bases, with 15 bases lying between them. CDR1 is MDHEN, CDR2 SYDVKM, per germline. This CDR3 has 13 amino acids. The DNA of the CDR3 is TGTGCCAGCAGCCTGGCCGCGGTGGTAAAACTGTTTTTT. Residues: CASSLAAVVKLFF.

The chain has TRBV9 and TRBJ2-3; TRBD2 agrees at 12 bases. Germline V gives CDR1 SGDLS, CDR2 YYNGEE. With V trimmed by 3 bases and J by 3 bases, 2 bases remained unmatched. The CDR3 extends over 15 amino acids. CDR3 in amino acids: CASSATSGRTDTQYF. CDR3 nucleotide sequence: TGTGCCAGCAGCGCAACTAGCGGGAGGACAGATACGCAGTATTTT.

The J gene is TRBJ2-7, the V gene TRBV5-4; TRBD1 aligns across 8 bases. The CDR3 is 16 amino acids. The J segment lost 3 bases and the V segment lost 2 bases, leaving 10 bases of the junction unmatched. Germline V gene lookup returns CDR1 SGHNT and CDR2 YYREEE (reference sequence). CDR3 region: CASSFAPGQVNYEQYF. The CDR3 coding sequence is TGTGCCAGCAGCTTTGCCCCGGGACAGGTTAACTACGAGCAGTACTTC.

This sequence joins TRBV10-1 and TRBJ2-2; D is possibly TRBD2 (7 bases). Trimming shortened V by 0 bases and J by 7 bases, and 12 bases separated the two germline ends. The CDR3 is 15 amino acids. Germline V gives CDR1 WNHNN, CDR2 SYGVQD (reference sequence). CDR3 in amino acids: CASSESRGPDGELFF. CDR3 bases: TGCGCCAGCAGTGAGTCGCGGGGGCCGGACGGGGAGCTGTTTTTT.

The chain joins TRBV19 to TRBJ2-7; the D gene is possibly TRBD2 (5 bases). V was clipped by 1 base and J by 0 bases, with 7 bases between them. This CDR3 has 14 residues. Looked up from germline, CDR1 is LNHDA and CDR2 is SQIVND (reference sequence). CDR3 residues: CASSIVGSSYEQYF. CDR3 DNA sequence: TGTGCCAGTAGTATAGTGGGGAGCTCCTACGAGCAGTACTTC.

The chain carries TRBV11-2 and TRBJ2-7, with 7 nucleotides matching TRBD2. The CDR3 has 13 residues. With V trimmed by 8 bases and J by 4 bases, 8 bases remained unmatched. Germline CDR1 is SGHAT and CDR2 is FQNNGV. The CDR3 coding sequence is TGTGCCAGCGGGGGAGGGGATTTTTACGAGCAGTACTTC. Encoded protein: CASGGGDFYEQYF.

In DNA form, the CDR3 reads TGTGCTAGTGGTTTGCCCCAAGACAGGTCCAATGAGCAGTTCTTC. Translation: CASGLPQDRSNEQFF. The chain uses TRBV12-5 and TRBJ2-1, with a weak D call TRBD1 (6 bases). Per germline, CDR1 LGHNT and CDR2 FRNRAP. V dropped 2 bases and J dropped 6 bases, with 14 bases sitting between them. This CDR3 is built from 15 residues.